This T cell receptor beta chain is drawn from a study of OX40 agonist ivuxolimab in advanced cancers. Points from the study as a whole: The average count of expanded clones was higher among CD8+ T cells than among CD4+.

As regards this clone: Its antigen is unidentified.

In germline, CDR1 is LNHDA, CDR2 SQIVND (reference sequence). With V trimmed by 3 bases and J by 3 bases, 12 bases remained unmatched. The length of the CDR3 is 18 residues. Some clones are missing from TCRdb's copy, which holds only in-frame ones; the method was immunoSEQ multiplex PCR. The sample records 43,000 or so clones, approximately 91% being singletons. Specimen: CD4+ or CD8+ T cells sorted from blood, collected in a trial of the OX40 agonist ivuxolimab. The clonotype comes from an adult with an advanced solid tumor such as melanoma, head and neck, liver or kidney cancer. The J gene is TRBJ2-3, the V gene TRBV19, with 10 nucleotides matching TRBD2. CDR3 region: CASSIGWLAGVSTDTQYF. DNA for the CDR3: TGTGCCAGTAGTATTGGGTGGCTAGCGGGAGTTTCTACAGATACGCAGTATTTT.